A selection of T cell receptor beta chains follows, all from one sample in a study of blood T cells in healthy people across ages. TCRdb reprocessed the 5' RACE reads with MiXCR, giving one entry per CDR3 protein. In the table there are about 770,000 distinct CDR3 sequences, 44% of which are singletons. Sequenced: blood. The receptor source for this set is a man in his 60s in good health. Both conserved end residues are part of each CDR3. The D gene is left open where the match is weak. Size tells how often a clone was seen (once, few, many) or the class of an expanded clone, and some rows leave it out.

TRBJ2-3 TRBV29-1 once TRBD1 CSINRDRGTDTRYF TGCAGCATTAACCGGGACAGGGGGACAGATACGCGGTATTTT
TRBJ1-1 TRBV20-1 . . CSATRPNTEAFF TGCAGTGCTACGCGGCCAAACACTGAAGCTTTCTTT
TRBJ2-7 TRBV4-3 . . CASSQTTASYEQYF TGCGCCAGCAGCCAAACGACAGCCTCCTACGAGCAGTACTTC
TRBJ2-1 TRBV9 . . CASSVADNNEQFF TGTGCCAGCAGCGTAGCAGACAACAATGAGCAGTTCTTC
TRBJ1-5 TRBV27 once . CASSSRRGQPQHF TGTGCCAGCAGTTCGCGCCGGGGTCAGCCCCAGCATTTT
TRBJ2-5 TRBV14 . . CASSPNFAETQYF TGTGCCAGCAGCCCAAACTTCGCAGAGACCCAGTACTTC
TRBJ1-1 TRBV20-1 few . CSATRVPEAFF TGCAGTGCCACTAGAGTACCCGAAGCTTTCTTT
TRBJ1-6 TRBV20-1 . . CSARDVVEGRGYNSPLHF TGCAGTGCTAGAGACGTTGTCGAGGGGAGAGGATATAATTCACCCCTCCACTTT
TRBJ2-3 TRBV5-1 . TRBD1 CASSFGDRDTDTQYF TGCGCCAGCAGCTTCGGGGACAGGGACACAGATACGCAGTATTTT
TRBJ2-1 TRBV12-3/TRBV12-4 . TRBD2 CASSRRLAGVYNEQFF TGTGCCAGCAGCCGCCGACTAGCGGGGGTTTACAATGAGCAGTTCTTC
TRBJ1-2 TRBV20-1 . . CSASRYGYTF TGCAGTGCTAGCCGATATGGCTACACCTTC
TRBJ1-2 TRBV5-5 many . CASSLAGPWGYTF TGTGCCAGCAGTTTGGCTGGGCCTTGGGGCTACACCTTC
TRBJ1-5 TRBV10-3 few . CAIRSGDGGGNQPQHF TGTGCCATCAGATCGGGGGACGGCGGGGGCAATCAGCCCCAGCATTTT
TRBJ2-5 TRBV14 . . CASSPGVRRKETQYF TGTGCCAGCAGTCCAGGGGTACGTCGTAAAGAGACCCAGTACTTC
TRBJ1-5 TRBV4-3 . . CASSQAWGVNQPQHF TGCGCCAGCAGCCAGGCCTGGGGAGTCAATCAGCCCCAGCATTTT
TRBJ1-3 TRBV4-3 . . CASSQMANGNTIYF TGCGCCAGCAGCCAAATGGCAAACGGAAACACCATATATTTT
TRBJ1-5 TRBV3-1 . . CASSQGLFNQPQHF TGTGCCAGCAGCCAAGGACTGTTCAATCAGCCCCAGCATTTT
TRBJ1-4 TRBV14 . . CASSQDLGQSGEKLFF TGTGCCAGCAGCCAAGATCTCGGGCAGTCGGGTGAAAAACTGTTTTTT
TRBJ2-1 TRBV11-3 . . CASSLGSEPNEQFF TGTGCCAGCAGCTTAGGTTCGGAACCCAATGAGCAGTTCTTC
TRBJ2-5 TRBV11-2 . . CASQLGTARNQETQYF TGTGCCAGCCAACTAGGGACGGCGCGGAACCAAGAGACCCAGTACTTC
TRBJ2-1 TRBV15 few TRBD2 CATSRREGSYNEQFF TGTGCCACCAGCAGAAGGGAGGGTTCCTACAATGAGCAGTTCTTC
TRBJ2-1 TRBV12-3/TRBV12-4 . . CASKTQGYNEQFF TGTGCCAGCAAGACGCAGGGATACAATGAGCAGTTCTTC
TRBJ2-1 TRBV11-2 . . CASSFGLAHNEQFF TGTGCCAGCAGCTTCGGTCTAGCGCACAATGAGCAGTTCTTC
TRBJ2-1 TRBV20-1 many . CSARNPDNEQFF TGCAGTGCTAGGAACCCGGACAATGAGCAGTTCTTC
TRBJ2-7 TRBV29-1 . TRBD1 CSVKGQGVSYEQYF TGCAGCGTAAAGGGACAGGGGGTATCCTACGAGCAGTACTTC
TRBJ1-4 TRBV6-2/TRBV6-3 . . CASSYSSTEYEKLFF TGTGCCAGCAGTTACTCTTCTACAGAGTATGAAAAACTGTTTTTT
TRBJ2-1 TRBV7-2 few TRBD1 CASSLGDRVANEQFF TGTGCCAGCAGCTTAGGGGACAGGGTGGCCAATGAGCAGTTCTTC